Each of the 4 T cell receptor beta chains below was sequenced from the same sample in a study of OX40 agonist ivuxolimab in advanced cancers. Some clones are missing from TCRdb's copy, which holds only in-frame ones; the method was immunoSEQ multiplex PCR. The sample includes about 64,000 clones, around nine tenths seen only once; the top ten take about 1.3%. The sequencing used CD4+ or CD8+ T cells sorted from blood, collected in a trial of the OX40 agonist ivuxolimab. Receptors were obtained from an adult with an advanced solid tumor such as melanoma, head and neck, liver or kidney cancer.

This chain joins TRBV4-3 and TRBJ2-3; D ambiguous. CDR3 size: 16 residues. Trimming removed 4 bases at V and 5 bases at J, with 19 bases between. In germline, CDR1 is LGHNA, CDR2 YSLEER. The CDR3 nucleotides are TGCGCCAGCAGCCTATCCTCCACTATGGGTGGAGATACGCAGTATTTT. Amino acids: CASSLSSTMGGDTQYF.

This clone was detected only once. This chain uses TRBV27 with TRBJ2-7; 8 bases match TRBD1. V shed 7 bases and J 2 bases; nucleotides not matched to a gene: 4. The CDR3 has 13 amino acids. Germline V lookup: CDR1 MNHEY, CDR2 SMNVEV (reference sequence). In nucleotides, the CDR3 is TGTGCCAGCACAGGGACAGGCACCTACGAGCAGTACTTC. It specifies CASTGTGTYEQYF.

In its sample, this clone was seen a few times. The chain couples TRBV30 to TRBJ1-1, with unresolved D. V was pared by 2 bases and J by 3 bases, with 4 bases between. CDR3 size: 11 residues. Per germline, CDR1 GTSNPN and CDR2 SVGIG (reference sequence). As DNA, the CDR3 is TGTGCCTGGAGTCCCTACACTGAAGCTTTCTTT. The encoded protein is CAWSPYTEAFF.

V and J are TRBV6-1 and TRBJ1-5; no clear D. Germline CDR1 MNHNS, CDR2 SASEGT. V was pared by 5 bases and J by 0 bases, with 8 bases between. The CDR3 consists of 14 residues. For the CDR3, the DNA is TGTGCCAGCAGTCCAGACGGTAGCAATCAGCCCCAGCATTTT. It encodes CASSPDGSNQPQHF.